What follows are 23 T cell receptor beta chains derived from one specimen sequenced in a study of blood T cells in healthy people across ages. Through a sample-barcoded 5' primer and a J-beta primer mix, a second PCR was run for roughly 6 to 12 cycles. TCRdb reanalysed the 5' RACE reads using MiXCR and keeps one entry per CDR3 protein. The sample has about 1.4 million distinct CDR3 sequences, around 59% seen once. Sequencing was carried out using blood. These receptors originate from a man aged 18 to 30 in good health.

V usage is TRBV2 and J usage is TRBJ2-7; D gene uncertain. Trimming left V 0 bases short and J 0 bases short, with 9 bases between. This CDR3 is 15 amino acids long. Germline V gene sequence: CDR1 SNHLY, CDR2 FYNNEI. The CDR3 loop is CASSEAAAHSYEQYF. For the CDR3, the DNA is TGTGCCAGCAGTGAAGCCGCGGCTCACTCCTACGAGCAGTACTTC.

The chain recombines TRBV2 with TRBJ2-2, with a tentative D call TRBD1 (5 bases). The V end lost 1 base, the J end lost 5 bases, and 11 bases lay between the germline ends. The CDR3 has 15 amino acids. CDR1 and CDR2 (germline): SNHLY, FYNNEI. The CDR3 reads CASSEELAGTGELFF. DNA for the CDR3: TGTGCCAGCAGTGAAGAATTGGCAGGGACCGGGGAGCTGTTTTTT.

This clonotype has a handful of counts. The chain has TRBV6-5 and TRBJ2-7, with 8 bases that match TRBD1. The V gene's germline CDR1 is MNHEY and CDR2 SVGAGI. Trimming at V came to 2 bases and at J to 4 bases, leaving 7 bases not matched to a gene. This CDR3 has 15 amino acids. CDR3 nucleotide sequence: TGTGCCAGCAGTTACCCCGGACAGGGACGGTACGAGCAGTACTTC. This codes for CASSYPGQGRYEQYF.

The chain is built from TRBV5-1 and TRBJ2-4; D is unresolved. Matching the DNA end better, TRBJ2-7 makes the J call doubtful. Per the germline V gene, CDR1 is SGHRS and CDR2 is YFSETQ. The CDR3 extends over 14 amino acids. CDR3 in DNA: TGCGCCAGCAGCTTAACTGGAGATGGGTCCGAGCAGTACTTC. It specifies CASSLTGDGSEQYF.

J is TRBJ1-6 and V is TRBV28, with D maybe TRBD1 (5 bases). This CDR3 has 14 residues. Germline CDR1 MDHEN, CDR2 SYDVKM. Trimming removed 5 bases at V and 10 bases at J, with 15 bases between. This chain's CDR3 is CASSPAQGSSPLHF. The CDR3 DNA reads TGTGCCAGCAGTCCCGCCCAGGGAAGCTCACCCCTCCACTTT.

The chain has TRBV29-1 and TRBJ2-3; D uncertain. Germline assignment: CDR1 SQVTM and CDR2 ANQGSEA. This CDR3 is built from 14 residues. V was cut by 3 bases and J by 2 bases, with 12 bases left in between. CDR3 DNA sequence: TGCAGCGTTGATGTGGCCAGCAACACAGATACGCAGTATTTT. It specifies CSVDVASNTDTQYF.

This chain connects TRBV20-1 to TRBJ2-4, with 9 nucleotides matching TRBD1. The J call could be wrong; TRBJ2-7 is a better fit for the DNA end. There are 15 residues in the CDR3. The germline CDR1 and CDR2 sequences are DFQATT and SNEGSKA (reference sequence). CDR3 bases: TGCAGTGCTAGAGCCCCTTGGACAGGGGAATACGAGCAGTACTTC. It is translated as CSARAPWTGEYEQYF.

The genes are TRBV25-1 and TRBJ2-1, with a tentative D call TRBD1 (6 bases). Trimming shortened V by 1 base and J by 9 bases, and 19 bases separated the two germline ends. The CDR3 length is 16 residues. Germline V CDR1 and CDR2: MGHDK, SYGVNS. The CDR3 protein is CASSEFRGWGYSEQFF. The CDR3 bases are TGTGCCAGCAGTGAATTCAGGGGCTGGGGGTATAGTGAGCAGTTCTTC.

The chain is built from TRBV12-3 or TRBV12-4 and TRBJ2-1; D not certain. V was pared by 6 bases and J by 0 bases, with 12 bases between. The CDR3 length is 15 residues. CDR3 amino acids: CASSPLVSSYNEQFF. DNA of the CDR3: TGTGCCAGCAGCCCCCTTGTAAGCTCCTACAATGAGCAGTTCTTC.

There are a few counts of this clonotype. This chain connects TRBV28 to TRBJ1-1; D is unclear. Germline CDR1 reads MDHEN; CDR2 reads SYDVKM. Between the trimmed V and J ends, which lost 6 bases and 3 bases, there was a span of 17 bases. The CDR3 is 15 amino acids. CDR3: CASSRRLNTDTEAFF. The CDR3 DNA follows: TGTGCCAGCAGCCGCCGGCTCAACACGGACACTGAAGCTTTCTTT.

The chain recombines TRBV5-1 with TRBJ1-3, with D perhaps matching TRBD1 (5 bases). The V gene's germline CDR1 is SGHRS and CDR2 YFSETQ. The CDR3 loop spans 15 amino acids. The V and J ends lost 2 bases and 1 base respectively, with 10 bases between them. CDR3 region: CASSFDSLSGNTIYF. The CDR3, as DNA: TGCGCCAGCAGCTTCGACAGCCTGTCTGGAAACACCATATATTTT.

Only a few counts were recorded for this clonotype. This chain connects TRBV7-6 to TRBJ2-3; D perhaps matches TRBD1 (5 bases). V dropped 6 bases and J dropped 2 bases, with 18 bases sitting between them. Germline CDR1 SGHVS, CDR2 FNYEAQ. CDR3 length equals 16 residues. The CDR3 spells CASSALTGDYTDTQYF. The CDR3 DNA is TGTGCCAGCAGTGCTCTCACAGGCGATTACACAGATACGCAGTATTTT.

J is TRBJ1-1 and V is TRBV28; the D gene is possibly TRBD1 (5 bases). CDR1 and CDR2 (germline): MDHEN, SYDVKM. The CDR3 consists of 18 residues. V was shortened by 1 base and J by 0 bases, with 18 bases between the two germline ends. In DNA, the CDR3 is TGTGCCAGCAGTTTATCCCGCAGTGGGGCGACCTTGAACACTGAAGCTTTCTTT. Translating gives CASSLSRSGATLNTEAFF.

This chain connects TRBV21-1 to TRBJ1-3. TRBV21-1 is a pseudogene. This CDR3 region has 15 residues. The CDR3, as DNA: TGTGCCAGCAGCAAAAGGGAGGGACCTGGAAACACCATATATTTT. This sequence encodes CASSKREGPGNTIYF.

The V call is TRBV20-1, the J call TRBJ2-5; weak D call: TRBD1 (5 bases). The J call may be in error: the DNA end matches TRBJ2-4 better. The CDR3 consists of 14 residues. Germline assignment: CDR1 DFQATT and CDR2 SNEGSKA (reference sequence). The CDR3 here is CSARLLDGGAIQYF. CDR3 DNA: TGCAGTGCTAGGTTACTGGACGGTGGGGCCATTCAGTACTTC.

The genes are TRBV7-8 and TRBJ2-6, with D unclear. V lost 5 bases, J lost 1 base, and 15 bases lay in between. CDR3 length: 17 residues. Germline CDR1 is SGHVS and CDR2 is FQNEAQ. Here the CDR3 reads CASSIRNSLSGANVLTF. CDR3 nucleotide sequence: TGTGCCAGCAGCATAAGGAACTCTCTTTCTGGGGCCAACGTCCTGACTTTC.

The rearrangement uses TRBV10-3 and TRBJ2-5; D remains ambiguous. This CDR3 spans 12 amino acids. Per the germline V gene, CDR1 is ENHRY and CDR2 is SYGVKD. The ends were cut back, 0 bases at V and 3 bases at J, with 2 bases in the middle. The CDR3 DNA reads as TGTGCCATCAGTGAGTCGGAAGAGACCCAGTACTTC. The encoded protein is CAISESEETQYF.

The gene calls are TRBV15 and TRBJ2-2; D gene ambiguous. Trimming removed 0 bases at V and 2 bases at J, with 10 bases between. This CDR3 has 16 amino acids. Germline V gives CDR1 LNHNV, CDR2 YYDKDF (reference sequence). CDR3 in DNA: TGTGCCACCAGCAGAGAGTCGACACCAAACACCGGGGAGCTGTTTTTT. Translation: CATSRESTPNTGELFF.

CDR3 in amino acids: CASSYLISDTQYF. For the CDR3, the DNA is TGTGCCAGCAGTTATTTGATCTCAGATACGCAGTATTTT. V and J are TRBV6-5 and TRBJ2-3; D unclear. CDR1 and CDR2 from the germline V gene are MNHEY and SVGAGI. The CDR3 covers 13 residues. The V gene lost 3 bases and the J gene lost 4 bases, with 8 bases spanning the gap.

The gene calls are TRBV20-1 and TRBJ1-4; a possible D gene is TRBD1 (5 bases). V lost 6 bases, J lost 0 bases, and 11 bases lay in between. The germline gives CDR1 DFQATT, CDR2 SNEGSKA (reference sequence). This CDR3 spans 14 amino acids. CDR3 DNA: TGCAGTGCAGAGGGGCCCGCAACTAATGAAAAACTGTTTTTT. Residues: CSAEGPATNEKLFF.

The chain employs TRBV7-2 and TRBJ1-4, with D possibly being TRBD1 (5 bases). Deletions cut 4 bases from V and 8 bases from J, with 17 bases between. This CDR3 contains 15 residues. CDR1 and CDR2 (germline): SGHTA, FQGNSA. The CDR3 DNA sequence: TGTGCCAGCAGCTCAGGGCCGCGGTATTGGGAAAAACTGTTTTTT. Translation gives CASSSGPRYWEKLFF.

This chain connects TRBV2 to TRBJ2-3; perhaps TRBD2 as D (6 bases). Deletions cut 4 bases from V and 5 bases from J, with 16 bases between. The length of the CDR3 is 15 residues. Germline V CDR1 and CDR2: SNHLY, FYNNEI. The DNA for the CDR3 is TGTGCCAGCAGTGCATACCCGGCGGAGGGAGATACGCAGTATTTT. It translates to CASSAYPAEGDTQYF.

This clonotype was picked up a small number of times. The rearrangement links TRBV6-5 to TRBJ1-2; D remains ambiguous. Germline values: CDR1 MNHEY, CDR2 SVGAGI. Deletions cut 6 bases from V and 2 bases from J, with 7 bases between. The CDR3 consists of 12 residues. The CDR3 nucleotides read TGTGCCAGCAGCTCCGTAAACTATGGCTACACCTTC. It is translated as CASSSVNYGYTF.